This T cell receptor beta chain originates from a study of T cells in localized non-small cell lung cancer. This table comes from immunoSEQ multiplex PCR, and its TCRdb copy is limited to in-frame clones, with some not included. The profile shows approximately 43,000 clones, roughly 90% of them singletons. Study findings and constraints: Sequencing, confined to only one tumor region, leaves heterogeneity possible. Adjacent lung exhibited a median of about 56 among the 100 most abundant tumor clones. Clonality peaked in uninvolved adjacent lung rather than tumor.

Points on this clone: The antigen remains undetermined.

V gave up 0 bases and J gave up 7 bases, with 10 bases separating them. CDR1 and CDR2 from the germline V gene are SGHNT and YYREEE (reference sequence). The CDR3 has 13 amino acids. This sequence was found in a female donor older than 55 with stage I squamous cell lung carcinoma. The sequencing here drew on peripheral blood, taken before any cancer treatment. This sequence joins TRBV5-4 and TRBJ1-2, with a tentative D call TRBD1 (6 bases). The CDR3 nucleotides read TGTGCCAGCAGCTTGGACAGGGCCGCTGGCTACACCTTC. Translation: CASSLDRAAGYTF. Full variable domain (missing parts from reference TRBV5-4 and TRBJ1-2): ETGVTQSPTHLIKTRGQQVTLRCSSQSGHNTVSWYQQALGQGPQFIFQYYREEENGRGNFPPRFSGLQFPNYSSELNVNALELDDSALYLCASSLDRAAGYTFGSGTRLTVV.